This T cell receptor (beta chain) emerged from a study of blood T cell repertoires in COVID-19. The length of the CDR3 is 14 residues. Germline CDR1 and CDR2: MGHDK and SYGVNS. J lost 3 bases, V lost 6 bases, and 3 bases had no gene match. Some clones are missing from TCRdb's copy, which holds only in-frame ones; the method was immunoSEQ multiplex PCR. The table has approximately 85,000 clones, roughly 90% seen once. The receptor comes from a man over 45 with acute or convalescent COVID-19. Sequenced material: peripheral blood. V usage is TRBV25-1 and J usage is TRBJ1-1; 11 bases align to TRBD1. The CDR3 region has the DNA TGTGCCAGCAGGGGACAGGGGGGATACACTGAAGCTTTCTTT. Residues: CASRGQGGYTEAFF.